This TCR beta chain comes out of a study of T cells in Graves' hyperthyroidism and ophthalmopathy. Study overall: Pretreatment peripheral blood was obtained at initial diagnosis. The study, taken as a whole, reports: Ophthalmopathy was model-predicted a median 6.5 months pre-onset.

Regions amplified from RNA transcripts were the TCR beta CDR3 regions. TCR CDR3 regions were first amplified by RT-PCR with HTBI primers. Each CDR3 protein is one row after TCRdb ran MiXCR on the multiplex PCR reads. The table shows nearly 250,000 distinct CDR3 sequences, with about 25% occurring only once. The CDR3 has 14 amino acids. V was clipped by 6 bases and J by 6 bases; unmatched bases: 9. Per germline, CDR1 MNHNS and CDR2 SASEGT. Note on this clonotype: Its antigen is currently unknown. This clone may be a read error of a much larger clone one base away.

PBMCs came from more than 9.5 ml fresh peripheral blood. The rearrangement joins TRBV6-1 to TRBJ1-2; 8 nucleotides align to TRBD1. This clonotype was obtained from a middle-aged woman with Graves' ophthalmopathy. The sequenced sample was blood. The DNA of the CDR3 is TGTGCCAGCAGCGGGGGCAGGGGGCTGAATGGCTACACCTTC. This translates into CASSGGRGLNGYTF.